The 16 T cell receptor beta chains in this list originate from one sample, sequenced in a study of blood T cell repertoires in COVID-19. Produced via immunoSEQ multiplex PCR; TCRdb's table is partial and in-frame only. The repertoire includes over 60,000 clones, approximately 86% of them detected once, and approximately 1.2% sits in the top ten. Sequencing was done on a sample of peripheral blood. The receptors shown here come from a man aged 35-49 years with acute or convalescent COVID-19.

This rearrangement joins TRBV30 to TRBJ2-3; D perhaps matches TRBD2 (6 bases). V shed 2 bases and J shed 1 base, with 13 bases lying between them. Germline V gene data show CDR1 as GTSNPN and CDR2 as SVGIG (reference sequence). This CDR3 contains 15 residues. This CDR3 reads CAWSPAGLGTDTQYF. The CDR3 DNA reads TGTGCCTGGAGTCCGGCGGGGCTTGGCACAGATACGCAGTATTTT.

The sample holds a few counts of this clone. The CDR3 region has the DNA TGTGCCTGGAGCGGTCACAGGGGTTTCTACGAGCAGTACTTC. Protein: CAWSGHRGFYEQYF. The chain is built from TRBV30 and TRBJ2-7; 7 nucleotides align to TRBD1. The CDR3 extends over 14 amino acids. CDR1 and CDR2 (germline): GTSNPN, SVGIG (reference sequence). The junction had 8 bases not matched to a gene; V was cut back by 3 bases and J by 3 bases. The complete variable domain, with remaining parts taken from reference TRBV30 and TRBJ2-7, reads SQTIHQWPATLVQPVGSPLSLECTVEGTSNPNLYWYRQAAGRGLQLLFYSVGIGQISSEVPQNLSASRPQDRQFILSSKKLLLSDSGFYLCAWSGHRGFYEQYFGPGTRLTVT.

CDR3 sequence reads: CASSGTNYGYTF. The DNA for the CDR3 is TGTGCCAGCAGTGGTACTAACTATGGCTACACCTTC. The rearrangement uses TRBV25-1 and TRBJ1-2; D call uncertain. V gave up 4 bases and J gave up 0 bases, with 3 bases separating them. CDR1 is MGHDK and CDR2 is SYGVNS in the germline V gene. CDR3 size: 12 residues.

V gene TRBV6-5 combines with J gene TRBJ1-1, with D unclear. CDR3 size: 13 residues. V lost 2 bases to trimming and J lost 0 bases, with 4 bases between them. The V gene's germline CDR1 is MNHEY and CDR2 SVGAGI. This CDR3 is CASSYVMNTEAFF. The CDR3 nucleotides read TGTGCCAGCAGTTACGTAATGAACACTGAAGCTTTCTTT.

The V gene is TRBV5-1, the J gene TRBJ1-2; TRBD1 matches at 9 bases. The CDR3 has 14 residues. The germline V gene encodes CDR1 SGHRS and CDR2 YFSETQ. The V gene end was trimmed by 3 bases and the J gene end by 5 bases; junction bases not matched to a gene: 5. Written as DNA, the CDR3 is TGCGCCAGCAGCTCCCAAGACAGGGGGTATGGCTACACCTTC. Encoded protein: CASSSQDRGYGYTF. Looking up the rest from reference TRBV5-1 and TRBJ1-2 gives the full variable domain: KAGVTQTPRYLIKTRGQQVTLSCSPISGHRSVSWYQQTPGQGLQFLFEYFSETQRNKGNFPGRFSGRQFSNSRSEMNVSTLELGDSALYLCASSSQDRGYGYTFGSGTRLTVV.

The chain links TRBV5-1 to TRBJ1-2, with a weak D call TRBD1 (5 bases). CDR3 length: 13 amino acids. CDR1 SGHRS and CDR2 YFSETQ come from the germline V gene. V was shortened by 4 bases and J by 8 bases, with 15 bases between the two germline ends. CDR3 DNA: TGCGCCAGCAGCCTAGACAGAGGCTACGGCTACACCTTC. It yields the protein CASSLDRGYGYTF.

This chain connects TRBV15 to TRBJ1-2; 7 bases agree with TRBD1. Germline CDR1 is LNHNV and CDR2 is YYDKDF (reference sequence). This CDR3 has 16 residues. The J segment lost 8 bases and the V segment lost 0 bases, leaving 12 bases of the junction unmatched. The CDR3 DNA follows: TGTGCCACCAGCAGAGATGGGAACGGACAGGCAAACGGCTACACCTTC. Its protein is CATSRDGNGQANGYTF. Combining the CDR3 with reference TRBV15 and TRBJ1-2 gives the whole variable domain DAMVIQNPRYQVTQFGKPVTLSCSQTLNHNVMYWYQQKSSQAPKLLFHYYDKDFNNEADTPDNFQSRRPNTSFCFLDIRSPGLGDTAMYLCATSRDGNGQANGYTFGSGTRLTVV.

The V and J genes are TRBV11-3 and TRBJ1-1, with 7 bases fitting TRBD1. CDR1 is SGHNT, CDR2 YENEEA, per germline. V was pared by 3 bases and J by 0 bases, with 1 base of the junction left unmatched. The CDR3 contains 14 residues. The DNA of the CDR3 is TGTGCCAGCAGCTTTGACAGGGTGAACACTGAAGCTTTCTTT. This gives the protein CASSFDRVNTEAFF.

The V gene is TRBV30, the J gene TRBJ1-2; possibly TRBD1 for D (5 bases). From germline, CDR1 is GTSNPN and CDR2 SVGIG (reference sequence). V was clipped by 7 bases and J by 6 bases, with 18 bases between them. The CDR3 sequence is 13 residues long. The CDR3 nucleotides read TGTGCCTCCCGAAACAGGCCCCTCGATGGCTACACCTTC. It yields the protein CASRNRPLDGYTF.

The chain uses TRBV10-3 and TRBJ2-1, with a weak D call TRBD1 (5 bases). This CDR3 has 16 amino acids. Germline CDR1 and CDR2: ENHRY and SYGVKD. The ends were cut back, 0 bases at V and 1 base at J, with 10 bases in the middle. CDR3 sequence: CAISESSRASYNEQFF. The CDR3 DNA is TGTGCCATCAGTGAGTCGAGCAGGGCGTCCTACAATGAGCAGTTCTTC.

This clone was recorded once. The chain joins TRBV18 to TRBJ2-5, with 11 bases lining up with TRBD2. Germline trimming cut 6 bases from V and 1 base from J; bases unmatched to any gene: 4. The CDR3 is 15 residues long. CDR1 is KGHSH, CDR2 LQKENI, per germline. The CDR3 is CASSTTSGGQETQYF. The CDR3, as DNA: TGTGCCAGCTCCACAACTAGCGGGGGCCAAGAGACCCAGTACTTC.

The CDR3 coding sequence is TGCGCCAGCAGCTGGACCGGGGACTGGGGGGACTATGGCTACACCTTC. Its translation: CASSWTGDWGDYGYTF. The chain has TRBV5-1 and TRBJ1-2; D possibly corresponds to TRBD1 (5 bases). The CDR3 has 16 amino acids. Trimming left V 3 bases short and J 3 bases short, with 18 bases between. Germline loops: CDR1 SGHRS, CDR2 YFSETQ.

The chain links TRBV11-2 to TRBJ2-5; the D gene is possibly TRBD2 (5 bases). Germline CDR1 reads SGHAT; CDR2 reads FQNNGV. The CDR3 covers 15 residues. With 6 bases removed from V and 2 bases from J, the gap between germline ends came to 16 bases. CDR3 in DNA: TGTGCCAGCAGGACCCTCCGGGGTAGTCAAGAGACCCAGTACTTC. This codes for CASRTLRGSQETQYF.

This clone was seen just once. This rearrangement joins TRBV24-1 to TRBJ2-6, with D possibly TRBD2 on 5 matching bases. Germline CDR1 is KGHDR and CDR2 is SFDVKD. The CDR3 has 14 residues. The V gene lost 2 bases and the J gene lost 6 bases, with 7 bases spanning the gap. The DNA of the CDR3 is TGTGCCACCAGTGATTCCGGGAAGGCCAACGTCCTGACTTTC. The encoded protein is CATSDSGKANVLTF.

This clone was counted a single time. The chain is built from TRBV6-5 and TRBJ2-2, with 7 bases fitting TRBD1. The CDR3 extends over 16 amino acids. V was clipped by 2 bases and J by 5 bases; unmatched bases: 8. Germline V CDR1 and CDR2: MNHEY, SVGAGI. The CDR3 reads CASSYAQGVGTGELFF. The CDR3 DNA reads TGTGCCAGCAGTTACGCCCAGGGGGTGGGGACCGGGGAGCTGTTTTTT.

The genes are TRBV3-1 (or the pseudogene TRBV3-2) and TRBJ2-1; 10 bases match TRBD2. The J segment lost 10 bases and the V segment lost 0 bases, leaving 9 bases of the junction unmatched. CDR3 size: 16 residues. The germline gives CDR1 LGHDT, CDR2 YNNKEL (reference sequence). CDR3 bases: TGTGCCAGCAGCCAAGAGACTAGCGGGTTCCTTCGAGAGCAGTTCTTC. Translation: CASSQETSGFLREQFF.